A single sample is the source of the 21 T cell receptor beta chains below, sequenced in a study of blood T cell repertoires in COVID-19. TCRdb's copy holds only in-frame clones and misses some; the assay was immunoSEQ multiplex PCR. This sample yields about 70,000 clones, of which approximately 83% are seen a single time; roughly 12% belongs to the top ten. The sequencing input was peripheral blood. The receptors here all came from a human donor in a cohort sampled during active COVID-19.

V and J are TRBV19 and TRBJ2-4, with 7 positions matching TRBD1. The CDR3 length is 14 residues. Losses at the gene ends were 7 bases for V and 2 bases for J; bases not matched to a gene: 5. Germline values: CDR1 LNHDA, CDR2 SQIVND (reference sequence). Here the CDR3 reads CASTPTGPKNIQYF. CDR3 nucleotide sequence: TGTGCCAGTACCCCGACAGGGCCCAAAAACATTCAGTACTTC.

This clone has just one count. The chain links TRBV5-6 to TRBJ2-7; a possible D gene is TRBD1 (6 bases). V lost 2 bases, J lost 0 bases, and 9 bases lay in between. The CDR3 covers 14 residues. Germline values: CDR1 SGHDT, CDR2 YYEEEE. The CDR3 here is CASSFGQSSYEQYF. CDR3 nucleotides: TGTGCCAGCAGCTTCGGACAGAGCTCCTACGAGCAGTACTTC.

This clone was detected only a few times. The rearrangement uses TRBV28 and TRBJ1-2; 7 bases are a match to TRBD1. Germline trimming cut 5 bases from V and 7 bases from J; bases unmatched to any gene: 4. Germline V CDR1 and CDR2: MDHEN, SYDVKM. The CDR3 consists of 12 residues. The CDR3 sequence: CASSEGTAGYTF. DNA for the CDR3: TGTGCCAGCAGTGAGGGGACAGCTGGCTACACCTTC.

DNA of the CDR3: TGTGCCAGCAGCTTATTAGCGGCCCTCACCGGGGAGCTGTTTTTT. It is translated as CASSLLAALTGELFF. This sequence joins TRBV7-2 and TRBJ2-2; possible D gene TRBD2, 6 bases. CDR1 is SGHTA, CDR2 FQGNSA, per germline. This CDR3 has 15 amino acids. Trimming left V 2 bases short and J 4 bases short, with 11 bases between.

V usage is TRBV4-1 and J usage is TRBJ1-1; TRBD1 aligns across 11 bases. CDR1 is MGHRA, CDR2 YSYEKL, per germline. The CDR3 totals 17 residues. The trim removed 1 base at V and 1 base at J, leaving 5 bases unmatched. This CDR3 reads CASSQGTGGFSNTEAFF. In nucleotides, the CDR3 is TGCGCCAGCAGCCAAGGGACAGGGGGCTTCTCGAACACTGAAGCTTTCTTT.

CDR3 protein: CASSPPTAGELFF. DNA for the CDR3: TGTGCCAGCTCACCACCGACAGCCGGGGAGCTGTTTTTT. The chain joins TRBV18 to TRBJ2-2, with D perhaps TRBD1 (5 bases). Germline lookup yields CDR1 KGHSH and CDR2 LQKENI. The germline V and J ends were trimmed by 0 bases and 6 bases, with 5 bases remaining between them. The CDR3 extends over 13 amino acids.

The V gene is TRBV7-2, the J gene TRBJ2-5; 9 bases line up with TRBD2. The CDR3 covers 16 residues. Germline trimming cut 1 base from V and 6 bases from J; bases unmatched to any gene: 9. Germline assignment: CDR1 SGHTA and CDR2 FQGNSA. The CDR3 is CASSLVSGSSGKTQYF. The CDR3 coding sequence is TGTGCCAGCAGCTTAGTTTCAGGGTCTAGCGGGAAGACCCAGTACTTC. The full variable domain, its missing parts supplied by reference TRBV7-2 and TRBJ2-5, is GAGVSQSPSNKVTEKGKDVELRCDPISGHTALYWYRQSLGQGLEFLIYFQGNSAPDKSGLPSDRFSAERTGGSVSTLTIQRTQQEDSAVYLCASSLVSGSSGKTQYFGPGTRLLVL.

The CDR3 DNA is TGTGCCACCAGCGGGGGGACAGGGAATCCCAGCGTTAGCACAGATACGCAGTATTTT. Translated: CATSGGTGNPSVSTDTQYF. The chain employs TRBV15 and TRBJ2-3, with TRBD1 matching 9 bases. The ends lost 5 bases at V and 0 bases at J; junction bases unmatched: 15. The CDR3 has 19 amino acids. CDR1 LNHNV and CDR2 YYDKDF come from the germline V gene (reference sequence).

The chain couples TRBV2 to TRBJ2-7, with a weak D call TRBD1 (5 bases). This CDR3 contains 11 residues. Germline lookup yields CDR1 SNHLY and CDR2 FYNNEI. Trimming removed 4 bases at V and 5 bases at J, with 6 bases between. DNA for the CDR3: TGTGCCAGCAGTGGCAGGGACGAGCAGTACTTC. It is translated as CASSGRDEQYF.

The V gene is TRBV12-3 or TRBV12-4, the J gene TRBJ1-3; D may be TRBD1 (6 bases). V shed 6 bases and J shed 6 bases, with 12 bases lying between them. The CDR3 has 13 residues. This CDR3 reads CASRIQGPNTIYF. CDR3 DNA sequence: TGTGCCAGCAGGATTCAGGGGCCAAACACCATATATTTT.

This clone is judged medium-sized. This chain uses TRBV7-9 with TRBJ1-5; D ambiguous. V gave up 5 bases and J gave up 6 bases, with 17 bases separating them. The CDR3 has 15 residues. The germline CDR1 and CDR2 sequences are SEHNR and FQNEAQ (reference sequence). CDR3 nucleotides: TGTGCCAGCAGCCCAGATCGGGAGGTCGCTCAGCCCCAGCATTTT. Translating gives CASSPDREVAQPQHF.

This clone was counted between two and nine times. The chain carries TRBV6-2 or TRBV6-3 and TRBJ2-2; D remains unclear. V lost 5 bases, J lost 3 bases, and 7 bases lay in between. This CDR3 is built from 13 residues. Germline CDR1 reads MNHEY; CDR2 reads SVGEGT. This chain's CDR3 is CASSPSHTGELFF. The CDR3 bases are TGTGCCAGCAGTCCCAGTCACACCGGGGAGCTGTTTTTT.

The genes are TRBV7-2 and TRBJ2-2; TRBD2 agrees at 8 bases. Germline CDR1 SGHTA, CDR2 FQGNSA. V was pared by 3 bases and J by 0 bases, with 3 bases of the junction left unmatched. The CDR3 consists of 16 residues. CDR3 residues: CASSFGRGANTGELFF. The CDR3 nucleotides are TGTGCCAGCAGCTTCGGGCGGGGGGCGAACACCGGGGAGCTGTTTTTT.

As for this clone: The same CDR3 also results from other DNA sequences found in this sample. The genes are TRBV2 and TRBJ2-7; tentatively, D is TRBD2 (5 bases). V lost 6 bases to trimming and J lost 0 bases, with 6 bases between them. There are 12 residues in the CDR3. From germline, CDR1 is SNHLY and CDR2 FYNNEI. The CDR3 loop reads CASSGDSYEQYF. The CDR3 DNA is TGTGCCAGCAGCGGGGACTCCTACGAGCAGTACTTC.

V and J are TRBV7-7 and TRBJ1-1, with TRBD1 identical over 7 bases. With V trimmed by 1 base and J by 1 base, 3 bases remained unmatched. The germline gives CDR1 SSHAT, CDR2 FNYEAQ (reference sequence). The CDR3 length is 15 residues. CDR3 in DNA: TGTGCCAGCAGCTTAGTAACAGGGGCGAACACTGAAGCTTTCTTT. It specifies CASSLVTGANTEAFF.

CDR3 in amino acids: CATQSYNSPLHF. Here the CDR3 DNA reads TGTGCCACCCAATCCTATAATTCACCCCTCCACTTT. The chain uses TRBV24-1 and TRBJ1-6, with D unclear. With 9 bases removed from V and 1 base from J, the gap between germline ends came to 3 bases. CDR1 and CDR2 (germline): KGHDR, SFDVKD. The length of the CDR3 is 12 residues.

The chain uses TRBV19 and TRBJ2-2, with 7 bases matching TRBD1. The CDR3 sequence is 13 residues long. The germline V gene has CDR1 LNHDA and CDR2 SQIVND (reference sequence). J lost 0 bases, V lost 11 bases, and 3 bases had no gene match. In nucleotides, the CDR3 is TGTGCCGTAGGACAGGCGAACACCGGGGAGCTGTTTTTT. Amino acids: CAVGQANTGELFF.

The J gene is TRBJ1-3, the V gene TRBV5-4; TRBD1 is a possible D gene (5 bases). Germline loops: CDR1 SGHNT, CDR2 YYREEE (reference sequence). The CDR3 contains 14 residues. With 6 bases removed from V and 2 bases from J, the gap between germline ends came to 12 bases. CDR3 residues: CASTFGGAGNTIYF. In DNA form, the CDR3 reads TGTGCCAGCACCTTCGGGGGGGCTGGAAACACCATATATTTT.

This sequence joins TRBV5-4 and TRBJ2-2; 7 nucleotides line up with TRBD1. The CDR3 has 15 residues. Trimming took 3 bases from V and 5 from J; bases not matched to a gene: 7. Germline assignment: CDR1 SGHNT and CDR2 YYREEE (reference sequence). The CDR3 DNA reads TGTGCCAGCAGCTGGGGGCAGGGGGAAACCGGGGAGCTGTTTTTT. Its protein is CASSWGQGETGELFF.

The V call is TRBV30, the J call TRBJ2-6; D remains ambiguous. Trimming shortened V by 1 base and J by 4 bases, and 8 bases separated the two germline ends. CDR1 is GTSNPN and CDR2 is SVGIG in the germline V gene (reference sequence). The CDR3 covers 14 residues. CDR3 sequence (DNA): TGTGCCTGGAGTGCCGGGTCCGGGGCCAACGTCCTGACTTTC. It is translated as CAWSAGSGANVLTF.

This sequence joins TRBV2 and TRBJ2-5, with TRBD2 as a possible D gene (5 bases). The V end lost 5 bases, the J end lost 4 bases, and 20 bases lay between the germline ends. This CDR3 is built from 16 residues. Germline-derived CDR1 and CDR2 are SNHLY and FYNNEI. The CDR3 sequence: CASSTITSPRPETQYF. The CDR3 region has the DNA TGTGCCAGCAGTACAATAACTAGTCCAAGACCAGAGACCCAGTACTTC.